This T cell receptor beta chain is drawn from a study of T-cell reconstitution after alpha-beta-depleted transplantation in children. CDR3 length: 18 amino acids. Germline CDR1 and CDR2: LGHNA and YSLEER. Trimming took 1 base from V and 5 from J; bases not matched to a gene: 12. Unique molecular identifiers were used to barcode this TCRbeta library. TCRdb ran MiXCR on the PCR reads and lists one entry per CDR3 protein. The data show 580,000 or so distinct CDR3 sequences, approximately 22% seen once. The receptor was derived from a boy younger than two who had a stem cell transplant for acute myeloid leukemia, so the T cells may come from the graft donor. The source was PBMCs, mostly from graft donor cells, collected 360 days after TCRalphabeta/CD19-depleted stem cell transplant. The gene calls are TRBV4-3 and TRBJ2-2; TRBD1 matches 8 bases. CDR3 coding DNA: TGCGCCAGCAGCCAAGGGGTGGGGACAGGAGCCGGGACCGGGGAGCTGTTTTTT. It specifies CASSQGVGTGAGTGELFF.